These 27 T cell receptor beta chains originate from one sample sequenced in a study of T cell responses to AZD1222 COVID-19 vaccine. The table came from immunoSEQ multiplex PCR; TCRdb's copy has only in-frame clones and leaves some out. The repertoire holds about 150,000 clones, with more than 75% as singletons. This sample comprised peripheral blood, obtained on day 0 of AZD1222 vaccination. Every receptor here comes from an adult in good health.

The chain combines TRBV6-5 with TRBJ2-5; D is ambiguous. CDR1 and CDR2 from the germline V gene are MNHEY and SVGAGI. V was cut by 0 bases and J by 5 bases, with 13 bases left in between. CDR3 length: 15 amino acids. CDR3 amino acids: CASSYSGKISETQYF. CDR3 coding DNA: TGTGCCAGCAGTTACTCGGGAAAGATATCGGAGACCCAGTACTTC.

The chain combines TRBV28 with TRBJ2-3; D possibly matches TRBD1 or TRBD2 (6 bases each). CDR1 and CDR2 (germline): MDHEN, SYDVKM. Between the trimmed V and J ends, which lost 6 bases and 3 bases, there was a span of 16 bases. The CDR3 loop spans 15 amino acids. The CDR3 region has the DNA TGTGCCAGCAGCCCGGTGGGGGGCGGGACAGATACGCAGTATTTT. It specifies CASSPVGGGTDTQYF.

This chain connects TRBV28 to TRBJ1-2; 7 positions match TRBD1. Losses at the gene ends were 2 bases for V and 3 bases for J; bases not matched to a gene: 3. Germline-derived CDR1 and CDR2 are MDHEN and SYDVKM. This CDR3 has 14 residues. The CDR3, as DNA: TGTGCCAGCAGTTTAGGGGGGACAGACTATGGCTACACCTTC. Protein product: CASSLGGTDYGYTF.

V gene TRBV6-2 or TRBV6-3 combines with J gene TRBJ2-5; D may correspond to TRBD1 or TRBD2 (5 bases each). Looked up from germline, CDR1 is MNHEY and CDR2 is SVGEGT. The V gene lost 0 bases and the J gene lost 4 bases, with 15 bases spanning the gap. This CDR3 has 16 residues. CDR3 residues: CASSYSSRGPRETQYF. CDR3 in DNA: TGTGCCAGCAGTTACTCGAGTAGGGGACCGAGAGAGACCCAGTACTTC.

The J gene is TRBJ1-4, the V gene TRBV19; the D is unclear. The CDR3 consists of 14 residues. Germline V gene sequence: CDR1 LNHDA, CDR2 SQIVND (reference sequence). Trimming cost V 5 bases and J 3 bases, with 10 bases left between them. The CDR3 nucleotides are TGTGCCAGTAGTGATGGGTCCCCTAATGAAAAACTGTTTTTT. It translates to CASSDGSPNEKLFF. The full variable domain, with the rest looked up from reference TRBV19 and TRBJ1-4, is DGGITQSPKYLFRKEGQNVTLSCEQNLNHDAMYWYRQDPGQGLRLIYYSQIVNDFQKGDIAEGYSVSREKKESFPLTVTSAQKNPTAFYLCASSDGSPNEKLFFGSGTQLSVL.

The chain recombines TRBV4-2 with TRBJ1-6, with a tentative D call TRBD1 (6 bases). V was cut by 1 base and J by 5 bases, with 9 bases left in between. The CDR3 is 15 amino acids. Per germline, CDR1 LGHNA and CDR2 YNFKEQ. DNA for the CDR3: TGTGCCAGCAGCCAAGCGGAGGGGGATAATTCACCCCTCCACTTT. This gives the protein CASSQAEGDNSPLHF.

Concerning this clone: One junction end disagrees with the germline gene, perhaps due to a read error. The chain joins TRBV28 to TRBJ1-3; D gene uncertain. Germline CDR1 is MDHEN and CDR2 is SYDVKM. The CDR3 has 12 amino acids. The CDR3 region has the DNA TGTGCCAGCAGGCAACATGGAAACGCCATATATTTT. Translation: CASRQHGNAIYF.

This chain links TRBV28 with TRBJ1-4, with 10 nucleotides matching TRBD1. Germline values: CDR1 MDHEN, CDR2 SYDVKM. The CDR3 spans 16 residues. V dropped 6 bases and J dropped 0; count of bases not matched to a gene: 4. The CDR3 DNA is TGTGCCAGCAGCGGACAGGGGGATCCAACTAATGAAAAACTGTTTTTT. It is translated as CASSGQGDPTNEKLFF.

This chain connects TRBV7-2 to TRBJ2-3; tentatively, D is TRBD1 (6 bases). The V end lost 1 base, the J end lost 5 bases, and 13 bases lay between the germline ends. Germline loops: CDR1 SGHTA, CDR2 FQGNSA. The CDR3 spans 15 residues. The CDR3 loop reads CASSLGAGDGDTQYF. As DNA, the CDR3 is TGTGCCAGCAGCTTAGGAGCAGGGGACGGAGATACGCAGTATTTT.

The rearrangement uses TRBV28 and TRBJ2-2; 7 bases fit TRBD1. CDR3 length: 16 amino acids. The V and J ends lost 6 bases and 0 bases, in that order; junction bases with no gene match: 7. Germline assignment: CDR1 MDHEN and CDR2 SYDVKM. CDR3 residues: CASRSYRGANTGELFF. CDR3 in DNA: TGTGCCAGCAGATCCTACAGGGGTGCGAACACCGGGGAGCTGTTTTTT.

The CDR3 loop is CAITEGYNTEAFF. CDR3 nucleotides: TGTGCCATCACGGAGGGGTATAATACTGAAGCTTTCTTT. This rearrangement joins TRBV10-3 to TRBJ1-1; possible D gene TRBD1, 5 bases. The CDR3 runs 13 residues. The V end was cut by 7 bases, the J end by 5 bases, with 14 bases between. Germline V CDR1 and CDR2: ENHRY, SYGVKD.

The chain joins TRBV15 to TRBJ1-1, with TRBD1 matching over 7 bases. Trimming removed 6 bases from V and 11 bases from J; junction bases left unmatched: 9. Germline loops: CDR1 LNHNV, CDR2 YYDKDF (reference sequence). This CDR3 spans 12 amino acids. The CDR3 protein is CATSPQGWGAFF. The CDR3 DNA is TGTGCCACCAGTCCACAGGGGTGGGGGGCTTTCTTT.

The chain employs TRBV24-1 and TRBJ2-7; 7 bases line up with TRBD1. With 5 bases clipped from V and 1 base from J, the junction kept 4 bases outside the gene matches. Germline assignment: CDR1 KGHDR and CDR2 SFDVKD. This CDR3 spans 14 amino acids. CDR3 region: CATSGSDRSYEQYF. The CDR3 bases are TGTGCCACCAGTGGATCGGACAGGTCCTACGAGCAGTACTTC.

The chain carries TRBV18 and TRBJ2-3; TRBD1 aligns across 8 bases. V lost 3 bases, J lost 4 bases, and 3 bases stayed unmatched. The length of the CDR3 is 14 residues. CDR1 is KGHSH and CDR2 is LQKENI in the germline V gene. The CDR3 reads CASSPTGAPDTQYF. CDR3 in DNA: TGTGCCAGCTCACCGACAGGGGCTCCAGATACGCAGTATTTT.

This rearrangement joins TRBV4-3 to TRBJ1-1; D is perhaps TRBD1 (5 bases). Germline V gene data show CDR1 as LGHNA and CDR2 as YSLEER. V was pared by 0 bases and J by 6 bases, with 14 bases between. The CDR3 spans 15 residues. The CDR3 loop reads CASSQDLTGVAEAFF. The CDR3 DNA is TGCGCCAGCAGCCAAGATCTAACAGGTGTAGCTGAAGCTTTCTTT.

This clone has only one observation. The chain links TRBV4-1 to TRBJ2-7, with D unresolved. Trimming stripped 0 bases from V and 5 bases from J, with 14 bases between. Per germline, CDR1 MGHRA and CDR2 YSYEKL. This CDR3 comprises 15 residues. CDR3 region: CASSQDPRSGDEQYF. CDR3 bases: TGCGCCAGCAGCCAAGACCCCCGTTCAGGCGACGAGCAGTACTTC.

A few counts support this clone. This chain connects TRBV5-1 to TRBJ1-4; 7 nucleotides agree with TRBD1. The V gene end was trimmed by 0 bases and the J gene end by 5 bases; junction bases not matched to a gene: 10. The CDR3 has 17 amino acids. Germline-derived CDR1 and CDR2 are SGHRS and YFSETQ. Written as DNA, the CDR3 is TGCGCCAGCAGCTTGGGTCAGGGGGAAGGTCGGAATGAAAAACTGTTTTTT. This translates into CASSLGQGEGRNEKLFF. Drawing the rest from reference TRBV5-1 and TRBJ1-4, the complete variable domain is KAGVTQTPRYLIKTRGQQVTLSCSPISGHRSVSWYQQTPGQGLQFLFEYFSETQRNKGNFPGRFSGRQFSNSRSEMNVSTLELGDSALYLCASSLGQGEGRNEKLFFGSGTQLSVL.

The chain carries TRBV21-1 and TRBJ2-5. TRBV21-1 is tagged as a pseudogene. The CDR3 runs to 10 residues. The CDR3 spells CASSKETQYF. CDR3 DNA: TGTGCCAGCAGCAAGGAGACCCAGTACTTC.

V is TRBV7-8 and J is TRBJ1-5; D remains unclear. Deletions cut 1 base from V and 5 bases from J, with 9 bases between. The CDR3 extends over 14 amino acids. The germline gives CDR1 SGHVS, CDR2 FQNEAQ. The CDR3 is CASSLVLADQPQHF. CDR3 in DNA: TGTGCCAGCAGCTTAGTTCTGGCGGATCAGCCCCAGCATTTT.

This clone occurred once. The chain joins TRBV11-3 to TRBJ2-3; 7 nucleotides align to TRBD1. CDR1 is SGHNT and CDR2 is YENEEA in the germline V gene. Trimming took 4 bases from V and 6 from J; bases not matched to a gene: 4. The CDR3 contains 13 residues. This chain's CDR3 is CASSSTGADTQYF. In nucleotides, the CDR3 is TGTGCCAGCAGCTCTACAGGGGCGGATACGCAGTATTTT.

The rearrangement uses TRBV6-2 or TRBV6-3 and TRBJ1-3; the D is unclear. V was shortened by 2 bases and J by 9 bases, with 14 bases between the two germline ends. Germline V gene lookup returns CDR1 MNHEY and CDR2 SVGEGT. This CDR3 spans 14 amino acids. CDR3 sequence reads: CASSYHNPPLTIYF. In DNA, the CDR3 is TGTGCCAGCAGTTACCATAATCCTCCGCTCACCATATATTTT.

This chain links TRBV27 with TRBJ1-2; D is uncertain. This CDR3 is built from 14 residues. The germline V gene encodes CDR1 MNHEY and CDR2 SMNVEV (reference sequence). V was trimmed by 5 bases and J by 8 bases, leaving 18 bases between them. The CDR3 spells CASSPLVGPLGYTF. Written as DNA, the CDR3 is TGTGCCAGCAGTCCACTGGTTGGGCCGTTGGGCTACACCTTC.

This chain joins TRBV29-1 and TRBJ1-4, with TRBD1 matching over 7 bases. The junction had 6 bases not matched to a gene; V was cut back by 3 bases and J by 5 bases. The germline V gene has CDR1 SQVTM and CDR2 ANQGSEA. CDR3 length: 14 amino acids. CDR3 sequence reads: CSVDEGQENEKLFF. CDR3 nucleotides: TGCAGCGTTGATGAAGGACAGGAAAATGAAAAACTGTTTTTT. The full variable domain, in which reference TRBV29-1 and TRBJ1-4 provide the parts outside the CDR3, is SAVISQKPSRDICQRGTSLTIQCQVDSQVTMMFWYRQQPGQSLTLIATANQGSEATYESGFVIDKFPISRPNLTFSTLTVSNMSPEDSSIYLCSVDEGQENEKLFFGSGTQLSVL.

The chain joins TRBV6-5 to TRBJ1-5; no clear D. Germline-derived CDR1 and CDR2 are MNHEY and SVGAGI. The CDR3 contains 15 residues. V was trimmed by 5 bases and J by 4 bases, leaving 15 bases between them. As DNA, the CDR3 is TGTGCCAGCAGTCTTGACCGGACTGAAAATCAGCCCCAGCATTTT. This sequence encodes CASSLDRTENQPQHF.

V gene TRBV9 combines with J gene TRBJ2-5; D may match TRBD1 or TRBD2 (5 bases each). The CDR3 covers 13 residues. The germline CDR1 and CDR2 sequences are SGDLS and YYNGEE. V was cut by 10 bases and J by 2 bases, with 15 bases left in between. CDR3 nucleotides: TGTGCCTCCAACCGGGACGGACAAGAGACCCAGTACTTC. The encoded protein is CASNRDGQETQYF.

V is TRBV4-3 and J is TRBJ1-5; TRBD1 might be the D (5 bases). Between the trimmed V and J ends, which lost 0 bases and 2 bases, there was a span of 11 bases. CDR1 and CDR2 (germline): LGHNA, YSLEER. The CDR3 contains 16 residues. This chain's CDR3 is CASSQDRGVGNQPQHF. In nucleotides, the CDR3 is TGCGCCAGCAGCCAAGATCGAGGGGTCGGCAATCAGCCCCAGCATTTT.

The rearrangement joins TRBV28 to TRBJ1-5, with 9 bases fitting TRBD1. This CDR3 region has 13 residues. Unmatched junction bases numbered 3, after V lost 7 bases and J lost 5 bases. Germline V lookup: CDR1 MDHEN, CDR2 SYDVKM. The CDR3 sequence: CASTRDRDQPQHF. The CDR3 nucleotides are TGTGCCAGCACAAGGGACAGGGATCAGCCCCAGCATTTT.